A single sample is the source of the 23 T cell receptor beta chains below, sequenced in a study of T cell repertoires in ileal Crohn's disease. Sequencing was performed with immunoSEQ multiplex PCR; in TCRdb, only in-frame clones are kept and a portion is missing. The sample lists 910 or so clones; roughly 84% were seen once. The sample consisted of ileal tissue. Every receptor here comes from an adult with Crohn's disease.

The CDR3 DNA sequence: TGTGCCAGCAGCCAAGAAGGGACAGGGGGCCCGAGGGATGAAAAACTGTTTTTT. It encodes CASSQEGTGGPRDEKLFF. The J gene is TRBJ1-4, the V gene TRBV4-2; 12 nucleotides align to TRBD1. The CDR3 has 18 residues. Germline CDR1 LGHNA, CDR2 YNFKEQ. J gave up 6 bases and V 0 bases, and 8 bases lay outside the gene matches.

The chain joins TRBV4-2 to TRBJ1-1; D unresolved. CDR3 length equals 12 residues. The V end lost 3 bases, the J end lost 11 bases, and 13 bases lay between the germline ends. Germline CDR1 is LGHNA and CDR2 is YNFKEQ. The DNA for the CDR3 is TGTGCCAGCAGCCACCCCGGTCTCGGGGCTTTCTTT. It specifies CASSHPGLGAFF.

V is TRBV10-3 and J is TRBJ2-1; 10 nucleotides agree with TRBD1. V lost 6 bases to trimming and J lost 2 bases; unmatched junction nucleotides: 4. The CDR3 length is 15 residues. Per germline, CDR1 ENHRY and CDR2 SYGVKD. CDR3 amino acids: CAIRTGTGAYNEQFF. CDR3 DNA sequence: TGTGCCATCAGAACCGGGACAGGGGCCTACAATGAGCAGTTCTTC.

The V gene is TRBV7-2, the J gene TRBJ2-2; 7 nucleotides line up with TRBD2. The V gene end was trimmed by 5 bases and the J gene end by 5 bases; junction bases not matched to a gene: 11. This CDR3 is built from 16 residues. CDR1 and CDR2 from the germline V gene are SGHTA and FQGNSA. The DNA for the CDR3 is TGTGCCAGCAGCGTGACTTGGGGGGGGGATACCGGGGAGCTGTTTTTT. Translated, it gives CASSVTWGGDTGELFF.

This chain connects TRBV7-9 to TRBJ1-1; TRBD1 matches at 7 bases. With 2 bases clipped from V and 1 base from J, the junction kept 4 bases outside the gene matches. This CDR3 comprises 15 residues. Per germline, CDR1 SEHNR and CDR2 FQNEAQ (reference sequence). The CDR3 sequence: CASSLTGVKNTEAFF. CDR3 nucleotide sequence: TGTGCCAGCAGCTTAACAGGGGTGAAGAACACTGAAGCTTTCTTT.

In this sample, this clone turned up a few times. The chain is built from TRBV27 and TRBJ2-2; 7 bases map to TRBD1. The junction had 12 bases not matched to a gene; V was cut back by 3 bases and J by 2 bases. The CDR3 loop spans 18 amino acids. CDR1 MNHEY and CDR2 SMNVEV come from the germline V gene (reference sequence). CDR3 residues: CASSFKRGRKRNTGELFF. DNA of the CDR3: TGTGCCAGCAGTTTTAAAAGGGGGCGAAAGAGAAACACCGGGGAGCTGTTTTTT.

This clone has more than one count but fewer than ten. This chain connects TRBV5-5 to TRBJ2-7; TRBD1 matches at 7 bases. CDR3 length: 15 amino acids. V was pared by 3 bases and J by 3 bases, with 9 bases of the junction left unmatched. In germline, CDR1 is SGHKS, CDR2 YYEKEE (reference sequence). For the CDR3, the DNA is TGTGCCAGCAGCTCGAATAACAGGGGATTCTACGAGCAGTACTTC. Amino acids: CASSSNNRGFYEQYF. Full variable domain (rest looked up from reference TRBV5-5 and TRBJ2-7): DAGVTQSPTHLIKTRGQQVTLRCSPISGHKSVSWYQQVLGQGPQFIFQYYEKEERGRGNFPDRFSARQFPNYSSELNVNALLLGDSALYLCASSSNNRGFYEQYFGPGTRLTVT.

The chain joins TRBV7-6 to TRBJ2-3; 11 bases are shared with TRBD2. The CDR3 runs to 15 residues. The V and J ends lost 5 bases and 4 bases, in that order; junction bases with no gene match: 5. CDR1 and CDR2 from the germline V gene are SGHVS and FNYEAQ. The CDR3, as DNA: TGTGCCAGCAGCGTTAGCGGGGGGGTCGCAGATACGCAGTATTTT. Residues: CASSVSGGVADTQYF.

The chain uses TRBV15 and TRBJ2-7; weak D call: TRBD2 (6 bases). V gave up 0 bases and J gave up 6 bases, with 15 bases separating them. The CDR3 loop spans 15 amino acids. Per germline, CDR1 LNHNV and CDR2 YYDKDF (reference sequence). In DNA, the CDR3 is TGTGCCACCAGCAGAGATCTCGGGGGAAAGGGCGAGCAGTACTTC. Its protein product is CATSRDLGGKGEQYF.

The chain links TRBV9 to TRBJ1-3; D possibly corresponds to TRBD1 (5 bases). Germline V gene data show CDR1 as SGDLS and CDR2 as YYNGEE. V lost 0 bases and J lost 1, with 8 bases in between. CDR3 length: 15 amino acids. CDR3 bases: TGTGCCAGCAGCGTAGGCCGGGGGTCTGGAAACACCATATATTTT. Its protein is CASSVGRGSGNTIYF.

A single count supports this clone. The V gene is TRBV7-9, the J gene TRBJ1-1, with D possibly TRBD1 on 5 matching bases. Trimming stripped 2 bases from V and 6 bases from J, with 13 bases between. The germline gives CDR1 SEHNR, CDR2 FQNEAQ (reference sequence). The CDR3 consists of 14 residues. The CDR3: CASSLRQLQAEAFF. The CDR3 DNA reads TGTGCCAGCAGCTTAAGACAGCTTCAGGCTGAAGCTTTCTTT.

The rearrangement links TRBV11-2 to TRBJ1-1, with 7 bases that match TRBD1. The V and J ends lost 11 bases and 3 bases, in that order; junction bases with no gene match: 12. The germline V gene has CDR1 SGHAT and CDR2 FQNNGV. The CDR3 loop spans 14 amino acids. Here the CDR3 DNA reads TGTGCCGGACCGCAGGGGGTGAGCGACACTGAAGCTTTCTTT. Amino acid sequence: CAGPQGVSDTEAFF.

The V gene is TRBV7-2, the J gene TRBJ1-6; D gene ambiguous. CDR1 SGHTA and CDR2 FQGNSA come from the germline V gene. V lost 5 bases and J 5 bases, leaving 4 bases between the germline ends. The CDR3 length is 12 residues. The CDR3 region has the DNA TGTGCCAGCAGCATCAATAATTCACCCCTCCACTTT. This encodes CASSINNSPLHF.

This chain links TRBV5-6 with TRBJ1-1, with 12 bases lining up with TRBD1. Germline CDR1 reads SGHDT; CDR2 reads YYEEEE. With V trimmed by 4 bases and J by 2 bases, 9 bases remained unmatched. The CDR3 totals 17 residues. This CDR3 reads CASSDRDRGRFNTEAFF. DNA for the CDR3: TGTGCCAGCAGCGATAGGGACAGGGGGCGCTTTAACACTGAAGCTTTCTTT.

The rearrangement uses TRBV2 and TRBJ2-3; TRBD2 matches at 8 bases. Trimming cost V 6 bases and J 3 bases; bases outside gene matches: 5. CDR1 SNHLY and CDR2 FYNNEI come from the germline V gene. This CDR3 has 14 residues. The CDR3, as DNA: TGTGCCAGCAGGCCGGGGGGGCTAACAGATACGCAGTATTTT. It encodes CASRPGGLTDTQYF.

The chain carries TRBV6-1 and TRBJ2-2; possibly TRBD1 for D (6 bases). Germline-derived CDR1 and CDR2 are MNHNS and SASEGT. This CDR3 comprises 15 residues. V dropped 5 bases and J dropped 3 bases, with 13 bases sitting between them. The CDR3 nucleotides read TGTGCCAGCAGTCCGGGACACGGAGACACCGGGGAGCTGTTTTTT. Its translation: CASSPGHGDTGELFF.

The chain is built from TRBV25-1 and TRBJ2-7, with 8 bases matching TRBD1. Per germline, CDR1 MGHDK and CDR2 SYGVNS. The CDR3 totals 13 residues. With V trimmed by 6 bases and J by 2 bases, 3 bases remained unmatched. The CDR3 region has the DNA TGTGCCAGCAGGGACAGGGATACCTACGAGCAGTACTTC. Encoded protein: CASRDRDTYEQYF.

The chain is built from TRBV7-9 and TRBJ2-7, with D unresolved. The CDR3 runs to 11 residues. V was trimmed by 5 bases and J by 3 bases, leaving 5 bases between them. Germline assignment: CDR1 SEHNR and CDR2 FQNEAQ (reference sequence). The CDR3 protein is CASSTSYEQYF. In nucleotides, the CDR3 is TGTGCCAGCAGCACGAGCTACGAGCAGTACTTC.

The chain employs TRBV5-1 and TRBJ2-3; 8 bases align to TRBD2. CDR1 and CDR2 (germline): SGHRS, YFSETQ. CDR3 size: 15 residues. The V segment lost 0 bases and the J segment 2 bases; nucleotides outside the gene matches: 2. Here the CDR3 reads CASSLVSGATDTQYF. CDR3 nucleotides: TGCGCCAGCAGCTTGGTTAGCGGGGCCACAGATACGCAGTATTTT. Variable domain in full (rest from reference TRBV5-1 and TRBJ2-3): KAGVTQTPRYLIKTRGQQVTLSCSPISGHRSVSWYQQTPGQGLQFLFEYFSETQRNKGNFPGRFSGRQFSNSRSEMNVSTLELGDSALYLCASSLVSGATDTQYFGPGTRLTVL.

The chain recombines TRBV28 with TRBJ2-7, with D possibly matching TRBD2 (7 bases). The V end was cut by 6 bases, the J end by 3 bases, with 18 bases between. CDR3 length equals 15 residues. CDR1 and CDR2 from the germline V gene are MDHEN and SYDVKM. The CDR3 coding sequence is TGTGCCAGCAGCTTTAGTGGGGGGGGGCTCTACGAGCAGTACTTC. Protein: CASSFSGGGLYEQYF.

The chain carries TRBV29-1 and TRBJ1-1; maybe TRBD1 (5 bases). The V end was cut by 3 bases, the J end by 0 bases, with 8 bases between. The V gene's germline CDR1 is SQVTM and CDR2 ANQGSEA. This CDR3 region has 13 residues. The CDR3 DNA reads TGCAGCGTTGAGGAGGGGCTGAACACTGAAGCTTTCTTT. Its translation: CSVEEGLNTEAFF.

V usage is TRBV9 and J usage is TRBJ1-2; D possibly corresponds to TRBD1 (6 bases). V shed 0 bases and J shed 2 bases, with 11 bases lying between them. This CDR3 has 15 amino acids. Germline CDR1 is SGDLS and CDR2 is YYNGEE. This CDR3 reads CASSVAAGANYGYTF. The CDR3 DNA follows: TGTGCCAGCAGCGTAGCGGCGGGGGCGAACTATGGCTACACCTTC.

V gene TRBV18 combines with J gene TRBJ2-3; D is undetermined. Germline V gene lookup returns CDR1 KGHSH and CDR2 LQKENI. V lost 2 bases and J lost 10, with 13 bases in between. The CDR3 is made up of 13 amino acids. The CDR3 loop is CASSPDPGWPQYF. DNA for the CDR3: TGTGCCAGCTCACCAGACCCCGGGTGGCCGCAGTATTTT.